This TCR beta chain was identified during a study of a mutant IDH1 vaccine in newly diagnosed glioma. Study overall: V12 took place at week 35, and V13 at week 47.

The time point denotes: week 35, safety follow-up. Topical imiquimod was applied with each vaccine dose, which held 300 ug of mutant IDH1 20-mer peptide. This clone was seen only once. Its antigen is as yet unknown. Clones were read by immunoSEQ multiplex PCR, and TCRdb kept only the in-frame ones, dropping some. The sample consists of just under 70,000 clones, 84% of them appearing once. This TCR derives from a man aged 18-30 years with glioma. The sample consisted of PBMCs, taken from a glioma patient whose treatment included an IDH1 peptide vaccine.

CDR3 sequence: CASSSDSGGDTQYF. CDR3 DNA: TGTGCCAGCAGCTCGGACTCGGGGGGGGATACGCAGTATTTT. The V gene is TRBV7-9, the J gene TRBJ2-3; 8 nucleotides line up with TRBD2. From germline, CDR1 is SEHNR and CDR2 FQNEAQ (reference sequence). This CDR3 comprises 14 residues. With 4 bases clipped from V and 6 bases from J, the junction kept 6 bases outside the gene matches.